The 9 T cell receptor beta chains below were found in one sample sequenced in a study of beta chain features in type 1 diabetes. Sequencing targeted expressed TCRB transcripts, as all isolated RNA had been reverse transcribed. TCRdb keeps only in-frame clones here, not all; method: immunoSEQ multiplex PCR. The sample contains 150,000 to 190,000 clones, about 7.3% of which appear only once. The sample taken for sequencing was central memory CD4+ T cells from blood. The origin of the receptors is a young man in good health.

The V and J genes are TRBV30 and TRBJ2-2; 7 nucleotides line up with TRBD2. The ends lost 8 bases at V and 0 bases at J; junction bases unmatched: 12. Germline lookup yields CDR1 GTSNPN and CDR2 SVGIG (reference sequence). The CDR3 consists of 16 residues. In DNA form, the CDR3 reads TGTGCCCGCAGCCCTTCCGGGGGGACGAACACCGGGGAGCTGTTTTTT. As protein: CARSPSGGTNTGELFF. Together with reference TRBV30 and TRBJ2-2, the CDR3 gives the full variable domain: SQTIHQWPATLVQPVGSPLSLECTVEGTSNPNLYWYRQAAGRGLQLLFYSVGIGQISSEVPQNLSASRPQDRQFILSSKKLLLSDSGFYLCARSPSGGTNTGELFFGEGSRLTVL.

The V call is TRBV7-2, the J call TRBJ1-2, with 7 bases identical to TRBD1. Germline-derived CDR1 and CDR2 are SGHTA and FQGNSA. Unmatched junction bases numbered 6, after V lost 9 bases and J lost 2 bases. The CDR3 spans 13 residues. CDR3: CASTRGRNYGYTF. CDR3 nucleotide sequence: TGTGCCAGTACGAGGGGGCGCAACTATGGCTACACCTTC.

The chain links TRBV19 to TRBJ1-5, with 10 positions matching TRBD1. Germline V gives CDR1 LNHDA, CDR2 SQIVND (reference sequence). This CDR3 region has 14 residues. The junction had 4 bases not matched to a gene; V was cut back by 4 bases and J by 7 bases. The CDR3 DNA reads as TGTGCCAGTAGTACCCAGACAGGGGGCCAGCCCCAGCATTTT. It yields the protein CASSTQTGGQPQHF.

This clone was counted many times. This rearrangement joins TRBV15 to TRBJ2-7, with a tentative D call TRBD2 (5 bases). The CDR3 spans 16 residues. The V end lost 5 bases, the J end lost 1 base, and 18 bases lay between the germline ends. Germline CDR1 LNHNV, CDR2 YYDKDF (reference sequence). CDR3 region: CATSPRRGLESYEQYF. The CDR3 region has the DNA TGTGCCACCAGCCCCCGTCGAGGGCTGGAGTCCTACGAGCAGTACTTC.

This clone appeared a few times. The CDR3 DNA reads as TGTGCCAGCTCACCAAACGGCGGGGGCATAGGCAATCAGCCCCAGCATTTT. Its translation: CASSPNGGGIGNQPQHF. V and J are TRBV18 and TRBJ1-5, with D possibly being TRBD1 (6 bases). Trimming removed 2 bases at V and 2 bases at J, with 16 bases between. Germline V gene data show CDR1 as KGHSH and CDR2 as LQKENI. CDR3 length: 17 amino acids.

V and J are TRBV5-1 and TRBJ2-5; unclear D gene. Germline V lookup: CDR1 SGHRS, CDR2 YFSETQ. The CDR3 covers 12 residues. The ends were cut back, 4 bases at V and 2 bases at J, with 6 bases in the middle. Written as DNA, the CDR3 is TGCGCCAGCAGCCCCCAACAAGAGACCCAGTACTTC. Amino acid sequence: CASSPQQETQYF.

The V and J genes are TRBV5-1 and TRBJ2-7; maybe TRBD1 (6 bases). The CDR3 consists of 15 residues. V was pared by 4 bases and J by 2 bases, with 16 bases between. The germline CDR1 and CDR2 sequences are SGHRS and YFSETQ. The CDR3 DNA follows: TGCGCCAGCAGCGGAACAGGGTCATCGACCTACGAGCAGTACTTC. Its translation is CASSGTGSSTYEQYF.

The rearrangement links TRBV5-7 to TRBJ1-1, with D unresolved. TRBV5-7 falls under the ORF class, with uncertain function. The CDR3 loop spans 13 amino acids. Trimming left V 7 bases short and J 2 bases short, with 12 bases between. The CDR3 DNA is TGTGCCAGCTGTCCCTTAATTAACACTGAAGCTTTCTTT. It translates to CASCPLINTEAFF.

This clone was found many times. This chain uses TRBV6-5 with TRBJ2-7; 9 bases are shared with TRBD1. Germline assignment: CDR1 MNHEY and CDR2 SVGAGI. J gave up 1 base and V 5 bases, and 3 bases lay outside the gene matches. The CDR3 sequence is 14 residues long. CDR3 nucleotide sequence: TGTGCCAGCAGTCCGGGACAGGGATCCTACGAGCAGTACTTC. Its protein product is CASSPGQGSYEQYF.